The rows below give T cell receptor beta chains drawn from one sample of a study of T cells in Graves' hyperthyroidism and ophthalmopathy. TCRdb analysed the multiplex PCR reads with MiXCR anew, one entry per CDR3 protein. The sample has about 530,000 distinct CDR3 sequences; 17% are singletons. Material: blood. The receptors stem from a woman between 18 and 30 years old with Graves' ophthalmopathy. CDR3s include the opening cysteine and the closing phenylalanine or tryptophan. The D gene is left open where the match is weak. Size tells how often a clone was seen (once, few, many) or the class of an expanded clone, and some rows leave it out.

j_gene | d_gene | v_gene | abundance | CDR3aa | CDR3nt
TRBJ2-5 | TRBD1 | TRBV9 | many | CASSGPGQRRETQYF | TGTGCCAGCAGCGGGCCGGGACAGAGGAGGGAGACCCAGTACTTC
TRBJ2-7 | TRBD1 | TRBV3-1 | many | CASSLRQGVGEQYF | TGTGCCAGCAGCCTTCGACAGGGGGTAGGCGAGCAGTACTTC
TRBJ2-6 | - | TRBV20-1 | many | CSAWGDSGANVLTF | TGCAGTGCCTGGGGGGACTCTGGGGCCAACGTCCTGACTTTC
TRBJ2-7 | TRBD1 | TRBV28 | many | CASTTPQGANYEQYF | TGTGCCAGCACCACTCCACAGGGGGCAAACTACGAGCAGTACTTC
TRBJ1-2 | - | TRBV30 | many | CAWRGQFNYGYTF | TGTGCCTGGAGAGGACAGTTTAACTATGGCTACACCTTC
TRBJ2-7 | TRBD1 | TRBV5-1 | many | CASSLDRGSYEQYF | TGTGCCAGCAGCTTGGACAGGGGGTCCTACGAGCAGTACTTC
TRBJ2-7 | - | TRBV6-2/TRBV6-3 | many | CATGWDYEQYF | TGTGCCACCGGCTGGGACTACGAGCAGTACTTC
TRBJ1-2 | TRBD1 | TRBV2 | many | CASSGNRGPNYGYTF | TGTGCCAGCAGTGGGAACAGGGGACCTAACTATGGCTACACCTTC
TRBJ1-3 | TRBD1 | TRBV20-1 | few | CSARDLGGIGNTIYF | TGCAGTGCTAGAGATCTAGGGGGCATTGGAAACACCATATATTTT
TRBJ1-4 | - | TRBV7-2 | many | CASRRRGATNEKLFF | TGTGCCAGCAGACGAAGGGGAGCAACTAATGAAAAACTGTTTTTT
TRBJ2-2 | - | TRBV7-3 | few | CASSPTLGGATGELFF | TGTGCCAGCAGCCCAACCCTGGGGGGGGCCACCGGGGAGCTGTTTTTT
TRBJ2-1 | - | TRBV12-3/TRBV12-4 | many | CASSLWGNEQFF | TGTGCCAGCAGCTTATGGGGGAATGAGCAGTTCTTC
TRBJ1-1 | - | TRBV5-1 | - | CASRSRLTTNTEAFF | TGCGCCAGCAGGTCCCGGCTGACTACGAACACTGAAGCTTTCTTT
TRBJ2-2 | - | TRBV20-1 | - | CSARAHRATGELFF | TGCAGTGCTAGGGCCCACAGGGCTACCGGGGAGCTGTTTTTT
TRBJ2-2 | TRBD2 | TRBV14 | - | CASSQTSGSVGELFF | TGTGCCAGCAGCCAGACTAGCGGGAGCGTCGGGGAGCTGTTTTTT
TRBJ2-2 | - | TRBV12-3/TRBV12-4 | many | CASSNPESWQGSGELFF | TGTGCCAGCAGTAATCCGGAAAGCTGGCAGGGGTCCGGGGAGCTGTTTTTT
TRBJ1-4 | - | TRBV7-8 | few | CASSPYQAGGDEKLFF | TGTGCCAGCAGCCCATATCAGGCCGGGGGCGATGAAAAACTGTTTTTT
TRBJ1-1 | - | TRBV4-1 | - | CASSQEGKLNTEAFF | TGCGCCAGCAGCCAAGAGGGCAAGTTGAACACTGAAGCTTTCTTT
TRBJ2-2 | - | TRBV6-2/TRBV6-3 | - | CASSYKQAGELFF | TGTGCCAGCAGTTACAAGCAGGCCGGGGAGCTGTTTTTT
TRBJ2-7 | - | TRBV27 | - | CASRRETSSYEQYF | TGTGCCAGCAGAAGGGAGACTAGCTCCTACGAGCAGTACTTC
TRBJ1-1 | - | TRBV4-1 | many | CASRGILRGTEAFF | TGCGCCAGCAGAGGAATATTGAGGGGGACTGAAGCTTTCTTT
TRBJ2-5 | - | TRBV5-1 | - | CASTPGAEETQYF | TGCGCCAGCACGCCCGGGGCAGAAGAGACCCAGTACTTC
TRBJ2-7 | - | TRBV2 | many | CASSEGNSYEQYF | TGTGCCAGCAGTGAAGGGAACTCCTACGAGCAGTACTTC